This entry features one TCR beta chain sequence. The antigen remains unidentified. Treatment denoted: roughly 19 received Ad26.COV2.S at low or high dose, single or two shots; five or six received placebo; per-sample allocation not given. The samples were gathered on day 63 after the first injection of vaccine or placebo. This record comes from a study of Ad26.COV2.S vaccination and SARS-CoV-2 variants. Study results and caveats: Reportedly, after vaccination the spike-specific CD8+ and CD4+ T cell responses displayed substantial breadth.

V lost 11 bases and J lost 5; bases outside the gene matches: 11. The CDR3 is 14 residues long. Germline V CDR1 and CDR2: SGHVS, FQNEAQ. Some clones are missing from TCRdb's copy, which holds only in-frame ones; the method was immunoSEQ multiplex PCR. The data contain roughly 400,000 clones, about nine tenths of them singletons. The chain joins TRBV7-8 to TRBJ2-1; 8 nucleotides agree with TRBD1. The specimen comprised peripheral blood, sampled in a trial of Ad26.COV2.S vaccine versus placebo. This clonotype was sampled from a person between 18 and 65 years old who received the Ad26.COV2.S COVID-19 vaccine or a placebo. The CDR3 coding sequence is TGTGCCCCTAGACAGGGGATAGCGGACAATGAGCAGTTCTTC. It specifies CAPRQGIADNEQFF.